In its sample, the clone carrying this T cell receptor beta chain was seen a few times. The antigen is not known. Described time point: sample taken at primary tumor resection. The authors sequenced whole RNA from tumor, nontumor lung or frozen PBMC without sorting. The donors, fewer than 95 patients with untreated early-stage non-small cell lung cancer, provided the samples. Individually, TCR cDNA molecules were each labelled with a unique molecular identifier. MiXCR, applied by TCRdb to the 5' RACE reads, yields one record per CDR3 protein. Here the sample spans some 52,000 distinct CDR3 sequences, 6% to 9% being singletons. These data originate in a study of spatial heterogeneity in lung cancer. Across the whole study: The count of detected beta-chain sequences consistently exceeded that of alpha-chain sequences. General study points: Ubiquitous expanded tumor TCRs were observed in blood more at resection than follow-up.

Looked up from germline, CDR1 is LGHDT and CDR2 is YNNKEL (reference sequence). J was trimmed by 2 bases and V by 0 bases; bases with no gene match: 10. CDR3 length equals 19 residues. This sequence originates from a female donor with early-stage non-small cell lung cancer. The material was PBMCs, obtained at surgery. The chain carries TRBV3-1 and TRBJ2-3; 11 bases match TRBD2. CDR3 amino acids: CASSQEISLAGGATDTQYF. CDR3 nucleotide sequence: TGTGCCAGCAGCCAAGAGATCTCGCTAGCGGGGGGAGCCACAGATACGCAGTATTTT.